The sample holds many counts of the clone carrying this T cell receptor (beta chain). Its antigen is currently unknown. This entry is derived from a study of T cells in Graves' hyperthyroidism and ophthalmopathy. Notes on the study in general: Ophthalmopathy was predicted by the model a median of roughly 6 months ahead of onset.

Disease duration under 2 months; hyperthyroidism patients were aged 18 to 65. RNA transcripts provided the source from which TCR beta CDR3 regions were amplified. First-round RT-PCR targeting the TCR CDR3 was performed with the HTBI primer set. MiXCR, run by TCRdb on the multiplex PCR reads, gives a single entry per CDR3 protein. The sample consists of 700,000 to 950,000 distinct CDR3 sequences, roughly a third of them appearing once. The sequence came from a woman between 35 and 50 years old with Graves' hyperthyroidism. The sample was blood.

CDR3 amino acids: CAISGTGSYEQYF. Here the CDR3 DNA reads TGTGCCATCAGTGGGACAGGGTCCTACGAGCAGTACTTC. V and J are TRBV10-3 and TRBJ2-7, with 8 bases that match TRBD1. With V trimmed by 4 bases and J by 1 base, 0 bases remained unmatched. Germline CDR1 ENHRY, CDR2 SYGVKD. The CDR3 is made up of 13 amino acids.